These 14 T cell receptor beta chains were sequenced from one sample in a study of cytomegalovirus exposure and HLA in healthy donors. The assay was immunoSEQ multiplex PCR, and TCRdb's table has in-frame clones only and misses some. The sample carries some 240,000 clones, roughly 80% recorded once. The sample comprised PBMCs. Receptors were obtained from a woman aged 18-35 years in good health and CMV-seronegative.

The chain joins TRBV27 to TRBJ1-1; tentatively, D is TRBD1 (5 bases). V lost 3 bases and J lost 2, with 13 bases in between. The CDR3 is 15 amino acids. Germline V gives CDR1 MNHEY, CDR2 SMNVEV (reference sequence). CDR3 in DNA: TGTGCCAGCAGTTTTTCCGAGGGGATCAACACTGAAGCTTTCTTT. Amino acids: CASSFSEGINTEAFF.

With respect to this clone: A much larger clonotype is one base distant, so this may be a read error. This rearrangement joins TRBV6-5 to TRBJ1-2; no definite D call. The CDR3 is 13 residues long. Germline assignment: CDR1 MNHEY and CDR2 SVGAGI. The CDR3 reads CTSRTDLNYGYTF. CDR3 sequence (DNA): TGTACCTCCCGGACTGACCTTAACTATGGCTACACCTTC.

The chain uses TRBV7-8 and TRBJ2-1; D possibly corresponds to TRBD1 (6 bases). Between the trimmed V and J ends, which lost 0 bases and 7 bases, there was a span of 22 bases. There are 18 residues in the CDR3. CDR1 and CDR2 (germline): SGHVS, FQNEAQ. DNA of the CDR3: TGTGCCAGCAGCTTAGCGCCCCCCGGTGTGGGGGCTGGAAATGAGCAGTTCTTC. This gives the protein CASSLAPPGVGAGNEQFF.

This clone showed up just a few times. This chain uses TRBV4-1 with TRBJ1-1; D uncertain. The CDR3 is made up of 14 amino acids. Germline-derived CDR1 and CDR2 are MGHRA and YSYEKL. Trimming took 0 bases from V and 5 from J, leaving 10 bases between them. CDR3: CASSQESSGTEAFF. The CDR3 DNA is TGCGCCAGCAGCCAAGAGTCGTCCGGGACTGAAGCTTTCTTT.

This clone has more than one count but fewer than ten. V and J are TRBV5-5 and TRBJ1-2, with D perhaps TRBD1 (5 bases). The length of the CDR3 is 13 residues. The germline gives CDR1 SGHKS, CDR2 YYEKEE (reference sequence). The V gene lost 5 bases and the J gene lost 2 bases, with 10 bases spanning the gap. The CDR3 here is CASRLAGNYGYTF. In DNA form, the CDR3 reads TGTGCCAGCAGGCTGGCAGGGAACTATGGCTACACCTTC.

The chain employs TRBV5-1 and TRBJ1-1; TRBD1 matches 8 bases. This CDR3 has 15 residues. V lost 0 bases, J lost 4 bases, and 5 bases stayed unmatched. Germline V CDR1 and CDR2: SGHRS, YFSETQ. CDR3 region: CASSLAGTGGTEAFF. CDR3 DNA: TGCGCCAGCAGCTTGGCGGGTACAGGGGGCACTGAAGCTTTCTTT. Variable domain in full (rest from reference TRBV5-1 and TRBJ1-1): KAGVTQTPRYLIKTRGQQVTLSCSPISGHRSVSWYQQTPGQGLQFLFEYFSETQRNKGNFPGRFSGRQFSNSRSEMNVSTLELGDSALYLCASSLAGTGGTEAFFGQGTRLTVV.

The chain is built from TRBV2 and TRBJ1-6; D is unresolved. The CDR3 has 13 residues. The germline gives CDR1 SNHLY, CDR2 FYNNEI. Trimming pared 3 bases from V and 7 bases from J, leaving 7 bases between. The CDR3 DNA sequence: TGTGCCAGCAGTGAGGCAGTCAATTCACCCCTCCACTTT. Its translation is CASSEAVNSPLHF.

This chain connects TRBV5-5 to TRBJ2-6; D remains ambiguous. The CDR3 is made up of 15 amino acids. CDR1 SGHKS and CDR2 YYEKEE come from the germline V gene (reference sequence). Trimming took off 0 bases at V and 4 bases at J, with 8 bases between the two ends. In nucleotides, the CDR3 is TGTGCCAGCAGCTTGGTAGTAACCGGGGCCAACGTCCTGACTTTC. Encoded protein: CASSLVVTGANVLTF.

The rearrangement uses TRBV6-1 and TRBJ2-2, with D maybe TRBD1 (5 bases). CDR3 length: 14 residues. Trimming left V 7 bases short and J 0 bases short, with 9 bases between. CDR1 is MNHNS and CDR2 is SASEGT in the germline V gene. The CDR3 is CASKDISNTGELFF. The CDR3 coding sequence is TGTGCCAGCAAGGACATATCGAACACCGGGGAGCTGTTTTTT.

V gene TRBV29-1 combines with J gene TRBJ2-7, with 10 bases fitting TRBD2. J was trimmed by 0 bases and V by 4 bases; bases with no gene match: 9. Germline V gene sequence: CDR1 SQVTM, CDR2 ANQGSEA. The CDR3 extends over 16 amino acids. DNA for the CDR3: TGCAGCGTTGGAGGTAGCGGGGGGACAAGCTCCTACGAGCAGTACTTC. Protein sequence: CSVGGSGGTSSYEQYF.

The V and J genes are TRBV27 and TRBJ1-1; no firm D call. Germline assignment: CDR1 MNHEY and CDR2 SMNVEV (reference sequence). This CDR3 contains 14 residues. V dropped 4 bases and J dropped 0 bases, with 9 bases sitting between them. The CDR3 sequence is CASSSRAVNTEAFF. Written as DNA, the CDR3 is TGTGCCAGCAGTTCTCGCGCAGTGAACACTGAAGCTTTCTTT.

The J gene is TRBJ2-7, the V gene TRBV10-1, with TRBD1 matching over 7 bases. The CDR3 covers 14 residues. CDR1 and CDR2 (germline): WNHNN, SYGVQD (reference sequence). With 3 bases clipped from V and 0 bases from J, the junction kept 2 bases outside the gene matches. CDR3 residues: CASSDGTASYEQYF. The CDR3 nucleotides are TGCGCCAGCAGTGATGGGACAGCCTCCTACGAGCAGTACTTC.

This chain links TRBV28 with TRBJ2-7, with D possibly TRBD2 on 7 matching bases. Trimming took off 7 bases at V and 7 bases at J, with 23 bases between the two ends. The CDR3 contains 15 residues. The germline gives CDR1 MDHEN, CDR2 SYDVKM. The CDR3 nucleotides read TGTGCCAGCACCTCCCTCGGGGGGACACCTAGAGAGCAGTACTTC. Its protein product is CASTSLGGTPREQYF.

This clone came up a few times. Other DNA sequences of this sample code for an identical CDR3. In nucleotides, the CDR3 is TGCAGCGCACGGACAGGGCTAAACACTGAAGCTTTCTTT. It translates to CSARTGLNTEAFF. This chain links TRBV29-1 with TRBJ1-1; TRBD1 aligns across 8 bases. Per germline, CDR1 SQVTM and CDR2 ANQGSEA. V shed 7 bases and J 2 bases; nucleotides not matched to a gene: 6. The CDR3 extends over 13 amino acids.